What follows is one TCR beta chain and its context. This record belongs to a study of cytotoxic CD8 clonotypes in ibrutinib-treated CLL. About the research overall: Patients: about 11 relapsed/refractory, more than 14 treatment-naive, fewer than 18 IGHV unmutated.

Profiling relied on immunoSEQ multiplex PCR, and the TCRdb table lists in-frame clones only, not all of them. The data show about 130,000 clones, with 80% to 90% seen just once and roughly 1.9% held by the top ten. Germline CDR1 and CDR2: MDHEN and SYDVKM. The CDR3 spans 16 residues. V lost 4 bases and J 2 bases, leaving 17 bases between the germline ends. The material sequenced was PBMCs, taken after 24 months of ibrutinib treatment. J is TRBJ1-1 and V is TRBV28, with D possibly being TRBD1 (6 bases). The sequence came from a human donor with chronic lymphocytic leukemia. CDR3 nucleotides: TGTGCCAGCAGTTCAGTACGGCGGGGGCTCAACACTGAAGCTTTCTTT. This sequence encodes CASSSVRRGLNTEAFF.